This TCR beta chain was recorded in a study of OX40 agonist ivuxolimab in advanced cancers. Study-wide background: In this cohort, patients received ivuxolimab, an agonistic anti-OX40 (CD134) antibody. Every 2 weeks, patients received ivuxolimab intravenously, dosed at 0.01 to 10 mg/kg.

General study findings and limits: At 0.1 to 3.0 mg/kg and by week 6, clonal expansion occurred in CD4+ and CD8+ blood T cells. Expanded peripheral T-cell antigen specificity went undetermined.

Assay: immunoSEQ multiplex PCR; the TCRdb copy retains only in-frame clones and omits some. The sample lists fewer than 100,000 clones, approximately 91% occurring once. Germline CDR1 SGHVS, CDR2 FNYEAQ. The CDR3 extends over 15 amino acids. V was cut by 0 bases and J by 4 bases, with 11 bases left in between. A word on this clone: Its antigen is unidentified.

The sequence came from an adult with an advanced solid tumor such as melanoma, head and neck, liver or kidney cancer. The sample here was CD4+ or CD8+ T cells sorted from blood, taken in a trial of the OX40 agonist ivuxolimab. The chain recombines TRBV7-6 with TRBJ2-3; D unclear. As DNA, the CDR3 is TGTGCCAGCAGCTTAGCGCAAACTCGGGCAGATACGCAGTATTTT. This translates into CASSLAQTRADTQYF.